This T cell receptor beta chain was sequenced for a study of blood T cell repertoires in COVID-19 (dated by TCRdb to the early 2020s). Context from the whole study: Samples covering the acute and convalescent phases of COVID-19 were provided by collaborators in the United States, Italy and Spain. The prospective study material was composed of cDNA or gDNA derived from T cells, B-cell-depleted T cells, or PBMCs. Deeply sampled blood TCRbeta repertoires from subjects exposed to, actively infected with, or recovered from COVID-19 were included in the dataset. The repertoires were released in a freely available public database meant as a resource for research on the immune response to SARS-CoV-2. The samples were drawn from two sources: the first 160 participants of the ongoing ImmuneRACE study, and 1,000 to 1,500 subjects contributed by 6 global collaborators. Nearly every sample came with metadata listing a de-identified subject ID, COVID-19 status, age in years and sex. Where available, HLA class I and class II types were obtained from metadata supplied by the sample provider rather than from assay-based typing. The paper's findings and limits, for the study overall: Clinical and demographic metadata were provided uncurated, with the amount varying by source and participant.

The immunoSEQ Assay, a bias-controlled multiplex PCR, was used to amplify TCRbeta CDR3 regions from genomic DNA. The authors' pipeline ran thus. Within the assay, amplification of reference gene primers was used to estimate how many nucleated cells each sample contained. Sequence reads were collapsed and filtered to measure the absolute abundance of every unique TCRbeta CDR3 rearrangement. For each sample, productive Simpson clonality was calculated as the square root of Simpson's diversity index over productive rearrangements. TCRdb carries this immuneACCESS record with in-frame sequences only. Its versions omit some clonotypes, under half of them owing to an unresolved V gene in the studies checked, with the rest unexplained. Clone size and the V and J calls come from that table; the DNA yielded D and trimming. The sample table shows 150,000 to 200,000 clones, and roughly 88% are seen once. Of the sample, roughly 2.3% falls within the top ten clones.

The CDR3 runs 15 amino acids, cysteine and phenylalanine included. Only the CDR3 part of the read is kept: 45 bases, read in frame from the first base. Unmatched junction bases come to 4, with V trimmed by 5 bases and J by 1 base. As encoded in the germline V gene, CDR1 is MGHDK while CDR2 is SYGVNS. The collaborating institutions used their own protocols to collect whole blood in K2EDTA tubes. For TCRbeta analysis, collaborators shipped samples in one of three forms: frozen whole blood, isolated PBMCs, or DNA extracted from either of those sample types. Worth noting for this clone: It lacks a known antigen. It has no much larger one-base neighbor in the sample; base qualities were not kept.

Sequenced input: peripheral blood. The TCR sequence derives from a young man with acute or convalescent COVID-19. The chain is assembled from TRBV25-1 and TRBJ2-3, with TRBD1 identical over 9 junction bases. The DNA reads as follows: TGTGCCAGCAGTTCACAGGGGGCCGGCACAGATACGCAGTATTTT. Its product reads: CASSSQGAGTDTQYF.